Shown below are 5 T cell receptor beta chains from a single sample sequenced in a study of control samples from healthy donors and cancer patients. TCRdb's table, derived via immunoSEQ multiplex PCR, lists solely in-frame clones and lacks some. The sample has under 150,000 clones, 88% seen once. Sequencing was done on a sample of blood. These receptors were obtained from a woman aged 30 to 39 in good health.

V is TRBV6-5 and J is TRBJ2-2; D is possibly TRBD2 (6 bases). The germline CDR1 and CDR2 sequences are MNHEY and SVGAGI. This CDR3 is 16 amino acids long. V lost 4 bases and J 0 bases, leaving 12 bases between the germline ends. The CDR3 protein is CASSSRTTANTGELFF. The DNA of the CDR3 is TGTGCCAGCAGTTCCCGGACTACAGCGAACACCGGGGAGCTGTTTTTT.

The CDR3 sequence: CASRPRGRNTIYF. The CDR3, as DNA: TGTGCCAGCAGGCCCAGGGGGCGAAACACCATATATTTT. V is TRBV2 and J is TRBJ1-3, with 8 bases that match TRBD1. Germline assignment: CDR1 SNHLY and CDR2 FYNNEI. CDR3 length: 13 residues. After removal of 6 bases from V and 5 bases from J, the junction contained 3 bases not matched to a gene.

The CDR3 nucleotides are TGTGCCAGCAGTTCAGGACAGATTCTGAACACTGAAGCTTTCTTT. Its protein is CASSSGQILNTEAFF. The chain carries TRBV27 and TRBJ1-1, with D possibly being TRBD1 (6 bases). Trimming removed 4 bases at V and 0 bases at J, with 12 bases between. Germline values: CDR1 MNHEY, CDR2 SMNVEV (reference sequence). This CDR3 is 15 amino acids long.

The rearrangement joins TRBV11-2 to TRBJ2-2; TRBD1 matches 7 bases. This CDR3 contains 15 residues. Trimming at V came to 5 bases and at J to 1 base, leaving 4 bases not matched to a gene. Germline CDR1 and CDR2: SGHAT and FQNNGV. The CDR3: CASSIRTGNTGELFF. The CDR3 coding sequence is TGTGCCAGCAGCATACGGACAGGGAACACCGGGGAGCTGTTTTTT.

CDR3 loop: CASSKTIAGASAGELFF. As DNA, the CDR3 is TGTGCCAGCAGCAAAACAATTGCGGGAGCGTCCGCCGGGGAGCTGTTTTTT. This chain joins TRBV9 and TRBJ2-2; 7 nucleotides align to TRBD2. From germline, CDR1 is SGDLS and CDR2 YYNGEE. This CDR3 has 17 residues. The ends lost 4 bases at V and 6 bases at J; junction bases unmatched: 15. Variable domain in full (rest from reference TRBV9 and TRBJ2-2): DSGVTQTPKHLITATGQRVTLRCSPRSGDLSVYWYQQSLDQGLQFLIQYYNGEERAKGNILERFSAQQFPDLHSELNLSSLELGDSALYFCASSKTIAGASAGELFFGEGSRLTVL.